The present T cell receptor beta chain was sequenced within a study of cytomegalovirus exposure and HLA in healthy donors (dated by TCRdb to the late 2010s). Study-wide context: In an earlier analysis of fewer than 750 of the donors, 250 to 350 Gb of sequence data and 117 million unique TCR beta sequences from 150 million to 200 million T cells were reported. About 320 gigabases of sequencing data and approximately 85 million unique TCR sequences were included in an early release covering 500 to 750 HLA-typed donors. Among the roughly 400 genotyped donors, under 90% belonged to the genetic ancestry cluster associated with self-reported Caucasian donors. The study aimed to test whether signatures of past pathogen exposure could be identified by cataloging public T cell receptors. The T cell repertoires of several hundred subjects were profiled by immunosequencing and related to cytomegalovirus serostatus. A separate validation cohort of roughly 110 different subjects was used in addition to the approximately 700-subject first cohort. High-throughput TCR immunosequencing, statistical association of individual TCRs with disease status, and machine learning were combined to predict cytomegalovirus infection status. A later analysis re-examined previously published TCR beta repertoires from roughly 720 donors and added high-resolution HLA genotyping to investigate patterns of TCR occurrence. Rather than using new phenotypic data, the later analysis identified candidate immune exposures from TCR beta sequences and from how often those sequences occurred across donors. In an earlier analysis of 500 to 650 of the donors, high-throughput TCR beta sequencing was used to judge whether each TCR beta V gene segment behaved as functional or pseudogenic. Alongside the repertoire data, information on donor age, sex, ethnicity and CMV serostatus was compiled. A later genetic analysis took genome-wide SNP genotypes for about 55% of the 666 donors and used that subset as a discovery cohort. All discovery cohort repertoires had been generated on a single sequencing platform. HLA typing covered class I and class II loci at four-digit resolution. The number of donors typed differed by locus, with roughly 620-630 for A, B, C, DRB1 and DQB1, over 500 for DQA1, nearly 610 for DPA1, and some 470 for DPB1. Five DR-DQ haplotypes were treated as single units for association and clustering because of strong linkage in the cohort. On average, roughly 250,000 unique TCR beta nucleotide sequences were sequenced per donor among about 400 genotyped donors of the cohort, with 15% to 20% of those sequences being non-productive. Beyond this particular receptor, the publication reports: A later analysis found that HLA-associated TCR beta chains were more clonally expanded and had lower generation probabilities than equally common non-associated chains. Sequencing depth was assumed to be roughly uniform across donors in the presence/absence analyses, though that assumption may not hold. In both the original and validation cohorts, the classifier was reported to diagnose cytomegalovirus status with high specificity and sensitivity. According to a later analysis, parvovirus B19, influenza, CMV and Epstein-Barr virus appeared linked to several top co-occurrence clusters. A later analysis associated some 17,000 TCR beta sequences with specific HLA alleles at a false discovery rate of 0.05. A few of the identified cytomegalovirus-associated TCR beta chains were confirmed in vitro to be specific for cytomegalovirus antigens. An association between a missense DCLRE1C variant and V-gene and J-gene trimming of TCR beta chains was found in a later genetic analysis and replicated in an independent cohort. It was suggested by the authors that the approach could potentially be generalized to other disease states and immunological phenotypes. A further reported finding was that TCR beta sequences accurately predicted the HLA-A and HLA-B alleles for most subjects in the first cohort. The 87-base-pair reads could not distinguish some IMGT-functional V segments, including TRBV6-2 and TRBV6-3, so those segments were excluded. This cohort had only TCR beta chains sequenced, and the lack of alpha or paired-chain data limited which features could be detected. Because counts were too low, 15 to 20 rarely observed V segments, including chromosome 9 orphons, were excluded from the earlier analysis of some 590 of the donors. In the study, approximately 160 TCR beta chains were listed as associated with cytomegalovirus. Because HLA typing was missing for some donors at each locus, association tests included only the typed subset. A later analysis found that most CMV-associated TCR beta chains appeared HLA-restricted, with HLA associations seemingly driven largely by CMV exposure. A cluster of highly shared sequence variants was judged likely to be a technical artifact of the sequencing pipeline. Most TCR sequences were observed very rarely across donors, whereas some public TCRs were present in many individuals. In a later analysis, the rate of TCR association differed among HLA loci, with DRB1 alleles having the most associated TCRs and HLA-C alleles having the fewest. Correlated functional status among segregating V segments might be attributable to linkage disequilibrium, but an unknown experimental factor could not be ruled out. Broadly in line with IMGT annotations, most TCR beta V segments showed up in productive rearrangements about 87% or about 30% of the time in an earlier analysis of several hundred of the donors. CMV serostatus was the only immune exposure information available for the cohort. In a later genetic analysis, fewer N-insertions in productive TCRs were reported among donors in an Asian-associated ancestry cluster than the roughly 700-donor mean. When HLA alleles, especially DR and DQ, strongly co-occurred, attributing TCR associations to individual alleles was difficult.

Points on this clone: No antigen is known for it. No much larger clone is present one base from it, and per-base qualities are unavailable.

In total, roughly 670 healthy bone marrow donors made up the cohort. At the time of sampling, every cohort member was nominally healthy, though immune exposures that went unrecorded were likely present. The donor tested CMV seropositive and was one of the 289 seropositive cohort members. A peripheral blood sample was collected from each donor, and TCR beta sequencing was performed on peripheral blood mononuclear cells. Genomic DNA extraction from the blood cell samples was performed with the Qiagen DNeasy Blood Extraction Kit. V is cut by 1 base and J by 6 bases, and the space between the germline ends is 17 bases. Inclusive of the bounding cysteine and phenylalanine, the CDR3 is 16 residues long. Here the CDR3 DNA is all that survives: 48 bases in frame from base 1. The germline V gene encodes CDR1 LNHDA and CDR2 SQIVND (reference sequence). The library was generated by the immunoSEQ multiplex PCR assay. For the multiplex PCR, a mixture combining 60 forward primers for TCR Vbeta segments and 13 reverse primers for TCR Jbeta segments was used. Amplification of the CDR3 region of rearranged TCR beta genes was performed with a multiplex PCR assay on genomic DNA. The amplified TCR beta libraries were sequenced on the Illumina HiSeq System as 87-base-pair reads. For the original study's pipeline: A later analysis tallied 75 million to 95 million unique TCR beta chains across the 666 repertoires, and some 10 million of those chains were shared by two or more donors. A nearest-neighbor algorithm error-corrected the raw reads and collapsed the reads into unique sequences, merging closely related sequences to remove PCR and sequencing errors. V, D and J gene segments were assigned by aligning CDR3 sequences to IMGT reference sequences. For a sequence to be retained, a match of at least six nucleotides to both a V gene segment and a J gene segment was required. Rearrangements were called productive when the CDR3 lacked stop codons and stayed in frame with V and J; all others were non-productive. CDR3 was defined by IMGT convention, running from the second conserved V-encoded cysteine to the conserved J-encoded phenylalanine. The earlier analysis of 500 to 650 of the donors excluded any sequence lacking an unambiguous match to a single V gene segment. In an earlier analysis of 587 of the donors, a V segment was called functional when productive rearrangements were above 56.7%, and segregating when the standard deviation between donors exceeded 5%. To diagnose cytomegalovirus status from the catalog of TCR beta chain sequences, a statistical classification framework was built. V and J gene assignment, in a later analysis, came from comparing TCR nucleotide sequences with IMGT/GENE-DB human TR gene sequences. A later analysis assigned CDR3 sequences and most-parsimonious VDJ recombination scenarios with the TCRdist pipeline. A later analysis defined each TCR beta chain by its CDR3 amino acid sequence plus V-gene family, and excluded reads lacking a unique V-gene family. As a way to deal with suspected cross-contamination and a sequencing artifact, a later analysis dropped over 550 nucleotide sequences that were highly shared and had low generation probability. A later analysis calculated a clonal expansion index for each public chain from normalized within-repertoire ranks of inferred template counts. In a later analysis, generation probabilities were computed with a VDJ recombination model fitted to out-of-frame rearrangements, and the resulting probabilities were checked against IGoR. Hypergeometric tests were used in a later analysis to score TCR-TCR, TCR-HLA and TCR-CMV co-occurrence, with a repertoire-size bias correction applied to the TCR pairs. To estimate false discovery rates, a later analysis permuted the HLA or CMV assignments 20 times. In a later analysis, co-occurring TCRs were grouped using DBSCAN, with TCRdist sequence similarity added in when clustering inside HLA-allele-positive subsets. Repertoires with fewer than 30,000 or more than 120,000 public chains were left out of co-occurrence clustering, as were five repertoires with anomalous nucleotide sharing. This is the immuneACCESS table as TCRdb keeps it, with only in-frame sequences that have V and J called. A part of the clones is gone; compared with another copy, unresolved V genes explain less than half, and the rest is unexplained. Clone size and V and J calls were adopted from that table, with D and trimming inferred from the DNA. The sample table contains about 97,000 clones; only one count was recorded for 77% of them. Roughly 9.6% of the sample belongs to the ten largest clones.

The source of this sequence is a male donor in good health and CMV-seropositive. The chain couples TRBV19 to TRBJ2-3, with the identity of the D gene unclear. The sample was PBMCs. The DNA is as follows: TGTGCCAGTAGTATAGGCGGCCCGGGTCGAAAGGATACGCAGTATTTT. The resulting protein is CASSIGGPGRKDTQYF.